The present T cell receptor beta chain was sequenced within a study of shared clonotypes between healthy human individuals. TCRdb's table, derived via immunoSEQ multiplex PCR, lists solely in-frame clones and lacks some. This table holds about 680,000 clones, approximately 90% found once. Naive CD8 cells were CD45RO-negative, positively selected for CCR7, excluding terminally differentiated effector memory CD45RA+ cells. Every one of the donors was a Caucasian adult that lived in Nashville, Tennessee. In this sample, this clone turned up once. The clonotype was recovered from a young man in good health. The sample taken for sequencing was naive CD8+ T cells sorted from blood.

CDR3 residues: CASSLELDTQYF. The CDR3 DNA follows: TGTGCCAGCAGCTTAGAGTTGGATACGCAGTATTTT. The V and J genes are TRBV5-6 and TRBJ2-3; D not resolved. Germline CDR1 and CDR2: SGHDT and YYEEEE. CDR3 size: 12 residues. The ends were cut back, 2 bases at V and 6 bases at J, with 7 bases in the middle. The whole variable domain, filled in from reference TRBV5-6 and TRBJ2-3, reads DAGVTQSPTHLIKTRGQQVTLRCSPKSGHDTVSWYQQALGQGPQFIFQYYEEEERQRGNFPDRFSGHQFPNYSSELNVNALLLGDSALYLCASSLELDTQYFGPGTRLTVL.